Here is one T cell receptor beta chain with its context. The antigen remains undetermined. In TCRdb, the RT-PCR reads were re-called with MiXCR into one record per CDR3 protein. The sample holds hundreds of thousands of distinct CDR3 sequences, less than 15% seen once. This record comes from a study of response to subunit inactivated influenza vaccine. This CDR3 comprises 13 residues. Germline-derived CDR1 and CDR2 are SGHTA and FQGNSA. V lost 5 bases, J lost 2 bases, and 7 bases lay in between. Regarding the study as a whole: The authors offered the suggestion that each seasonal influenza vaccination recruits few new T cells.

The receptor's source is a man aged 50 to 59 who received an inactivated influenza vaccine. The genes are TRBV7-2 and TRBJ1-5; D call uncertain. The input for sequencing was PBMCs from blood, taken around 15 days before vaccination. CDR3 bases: TGTGCCAGCAGCCCCTGGGGCAATCAGCCCCAGCATTTT. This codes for CASSPWGNQPQHF.